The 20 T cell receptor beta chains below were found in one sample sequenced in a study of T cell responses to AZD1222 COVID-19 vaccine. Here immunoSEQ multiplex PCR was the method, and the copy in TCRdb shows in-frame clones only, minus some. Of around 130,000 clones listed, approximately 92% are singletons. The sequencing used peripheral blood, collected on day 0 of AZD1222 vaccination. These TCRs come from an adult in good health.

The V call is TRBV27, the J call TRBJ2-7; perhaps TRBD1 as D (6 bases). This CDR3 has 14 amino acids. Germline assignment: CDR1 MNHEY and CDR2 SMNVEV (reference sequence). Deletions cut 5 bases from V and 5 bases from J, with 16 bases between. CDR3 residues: CASSIRTAGDEQYF. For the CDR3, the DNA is TGTGCCAGCAGTATCCGGACAGCAGGGGACGAGCAGTACTTC.

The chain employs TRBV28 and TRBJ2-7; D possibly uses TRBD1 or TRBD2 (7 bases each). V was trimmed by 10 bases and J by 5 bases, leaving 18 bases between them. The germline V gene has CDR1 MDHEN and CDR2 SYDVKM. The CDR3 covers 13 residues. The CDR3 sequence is CATEGGGGNEQYF. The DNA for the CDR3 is TGTGCCACCGAAGGGGGAGGGGGCAACGAGCAGTACTTC.

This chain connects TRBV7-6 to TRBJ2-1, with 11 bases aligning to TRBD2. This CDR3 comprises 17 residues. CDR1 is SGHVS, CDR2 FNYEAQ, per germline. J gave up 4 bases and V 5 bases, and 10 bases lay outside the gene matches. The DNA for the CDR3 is TGTGCCAGCAGCCCAGGACTAGCGGGCGGTCTATACAATGAGCAGTTCTTC. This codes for CASSPGLAGGLYNEQFF.

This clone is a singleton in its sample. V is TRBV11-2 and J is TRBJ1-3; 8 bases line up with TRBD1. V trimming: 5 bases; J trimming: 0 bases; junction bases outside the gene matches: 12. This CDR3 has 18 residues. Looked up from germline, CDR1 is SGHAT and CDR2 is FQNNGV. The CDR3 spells CASSRSPGTGFSGNTIYF. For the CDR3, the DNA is TGTGCCAGCAGCCGCAGTCCCGGGACAGGTTTCTCTGGAAACACCATATATTTT.

CDR3 loop: CASRSTGESYGYTF. CDR3 nucleotides: TGTGCCAGCAGATCGACAGGGGAGAGCTATGGCTACACCTTC. The V call is TRBV13, the J call TRBJ1-2, with 8 bases identical to TRBD1. Per germline, CDR1 PRHDT and CDR2 FYEKMQ (reference sequence). The CDR3 has 14 residues. Trimming at V came to 6 bases and at J to 4 bases, leaving 7 bases not matched to a gene.

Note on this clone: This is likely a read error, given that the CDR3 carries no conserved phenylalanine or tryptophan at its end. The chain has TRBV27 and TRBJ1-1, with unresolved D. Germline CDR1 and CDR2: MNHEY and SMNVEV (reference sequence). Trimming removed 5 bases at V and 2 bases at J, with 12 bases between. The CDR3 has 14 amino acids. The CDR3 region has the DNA TGTGCCAGCAGTCCGAACCCCACCAACACTGAAGCTTTCCTT. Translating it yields CASSPNPTNTEAFL.

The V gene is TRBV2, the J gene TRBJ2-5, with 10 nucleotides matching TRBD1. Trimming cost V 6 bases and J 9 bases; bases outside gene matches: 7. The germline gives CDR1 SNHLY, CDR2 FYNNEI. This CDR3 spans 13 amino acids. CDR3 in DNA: TGTGCCAGCAGACCCAGGACAGGGGGGTCCCAGTACTTC. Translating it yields CASRPRTGGSQYF.

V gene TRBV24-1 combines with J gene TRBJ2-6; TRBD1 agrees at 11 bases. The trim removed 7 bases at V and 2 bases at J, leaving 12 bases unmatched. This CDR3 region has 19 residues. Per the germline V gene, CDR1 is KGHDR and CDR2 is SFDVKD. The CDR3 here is CATSGTGQGARPGANVLTF. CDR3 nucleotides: TGTGCCACCAGCGGTACCGGACAGGGGGCGCGGCCTGGGGCCAACGTCCTGACTTTC.

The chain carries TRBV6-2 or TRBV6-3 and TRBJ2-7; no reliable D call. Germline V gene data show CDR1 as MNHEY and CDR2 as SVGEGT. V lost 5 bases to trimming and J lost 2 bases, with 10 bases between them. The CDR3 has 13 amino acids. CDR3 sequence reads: CASSNRPTYEQYF. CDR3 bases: TGTGCCAGCAGTAATAGACCCACCTACGAGCAGTACTTC.

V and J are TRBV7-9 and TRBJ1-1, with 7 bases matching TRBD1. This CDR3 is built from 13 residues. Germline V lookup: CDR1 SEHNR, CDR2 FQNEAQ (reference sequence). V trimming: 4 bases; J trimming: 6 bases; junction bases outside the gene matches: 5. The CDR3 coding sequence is TGTGCCAGCAGCTCCCCGGGACAGCCTGAAGCTTTCTTT. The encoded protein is CASSSPGQPEAFF.

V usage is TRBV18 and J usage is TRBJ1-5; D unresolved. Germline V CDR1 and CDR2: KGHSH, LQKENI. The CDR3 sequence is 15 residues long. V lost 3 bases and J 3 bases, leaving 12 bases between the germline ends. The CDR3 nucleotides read TGTGCCAGCTCACCCGAACAAGGGTCCAATCAGCCCCAGCATTTT. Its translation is CASSPEQGSNQPQHF.

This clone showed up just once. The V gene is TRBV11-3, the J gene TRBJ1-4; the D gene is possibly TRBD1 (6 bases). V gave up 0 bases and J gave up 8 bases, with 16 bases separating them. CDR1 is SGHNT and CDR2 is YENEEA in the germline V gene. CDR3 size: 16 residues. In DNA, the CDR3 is TGTGCCAGCAGCTTAGAGCCCTCCGGGGGGCCGGAAAAACTGTTTTTT. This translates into CASSLEPSGGPEKLFF. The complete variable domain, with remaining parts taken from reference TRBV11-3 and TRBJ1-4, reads EAGVVQSPRYKIIEKKQPVAFWCNPISGHNTLYWYLQNLGQGPELLIRYENEEAVDDSQLPKDRFSAERLKGVDSTLKIQPAELGDSAVYLCASSLEPSGGPEKLFFGSGTQLSVL.

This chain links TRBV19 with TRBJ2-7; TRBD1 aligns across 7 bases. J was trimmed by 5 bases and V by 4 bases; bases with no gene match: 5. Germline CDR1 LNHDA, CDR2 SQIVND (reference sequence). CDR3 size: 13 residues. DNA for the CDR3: TGTGCCAGTAGTACGAACAGGGGCCACGAGCAGTACTTC. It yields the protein CASSTNRGHEQYF.

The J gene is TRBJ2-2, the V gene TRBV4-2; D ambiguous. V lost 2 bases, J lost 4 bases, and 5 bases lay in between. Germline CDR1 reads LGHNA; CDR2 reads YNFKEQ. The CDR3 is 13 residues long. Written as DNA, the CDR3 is TGTGCCAGCAGCCAAACGCCCACCGGGGAGCTGTTTTTT. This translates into CASSQTPTGELFF.

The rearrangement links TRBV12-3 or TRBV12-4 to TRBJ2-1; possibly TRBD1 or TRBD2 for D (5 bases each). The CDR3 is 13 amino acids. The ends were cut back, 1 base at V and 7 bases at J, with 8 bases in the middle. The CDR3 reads CASSLGDPNEQFF. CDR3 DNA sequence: TGTGCCAGCAGTTTAGGGGACCCGAATGAGCAGTTCTTC.

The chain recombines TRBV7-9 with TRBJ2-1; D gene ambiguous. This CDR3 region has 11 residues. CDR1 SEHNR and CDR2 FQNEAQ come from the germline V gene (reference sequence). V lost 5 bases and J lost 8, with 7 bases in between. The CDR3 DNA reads TGTGCCAGCAGCCCGGCAGATGAGCAGTTCTTC. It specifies CASSPADEQFF.

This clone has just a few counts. This chain's CDR3 is CASSYSRRGGDYGYTF. CDR3 nucleotides: TGTGCCAGCAGTTACTCCCGAAGGGGCGGAGACTATGGCTACACCTTC. This chain uses TRBV6-5 with TRBJ1-2; D is perhaps TRBD1 (5 bases). This CDR3 is 16 amino acids long. Germline V gene sequence: CDR1 MNHEY, CDR2 SVGAGI. V lost 0 bases and J 3 bases, leaving 14 bases between the germline ends.

The CDR3 loop reads CASSLQGTGQPQHF. CDR3 sequence (DNA): TGTGCCAGCAGCCTACAGGGGACGGGTCAGCCCCAGCATTTT. V gene TRBV5-5 combines with J gene TRBJ1-5; TRBD1 agrees at 7 bases. The V segment lost 4 bases and the J segment 6 bases; nucleotides outside the gene matches: 7. There are 14 residues in the CDR3. Germline V gives CDR1 SGHKS, CDR2 YYEKEE (reference sequence). Full variable domain (remainder filled in from reference TRBV5-5 and TRBJ1-5): DAGVTQSPTHLIKTRGQQVTLRCSPISGHKSVSWYQQVLGQGPQFIFQYYEKEERGRGNFPDRFSARQFPNYSSELNVNALLLGDSALYLCASSLQGTGQPQHFGDGTRLSIL.

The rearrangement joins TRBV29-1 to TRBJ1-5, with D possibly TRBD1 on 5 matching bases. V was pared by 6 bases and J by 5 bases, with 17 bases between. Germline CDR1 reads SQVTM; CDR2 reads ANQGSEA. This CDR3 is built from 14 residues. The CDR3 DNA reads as TGCAGCGTGGGGGACGGCCGTGGTCATCAGCCCCAGCATTTT. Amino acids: CSVGDGRGHQPQHF.

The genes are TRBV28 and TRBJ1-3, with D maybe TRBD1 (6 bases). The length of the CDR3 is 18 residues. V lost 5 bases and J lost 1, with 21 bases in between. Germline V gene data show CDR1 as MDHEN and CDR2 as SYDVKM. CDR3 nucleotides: TGTGCCAGCAGTCCCCGTCTGACAGGTTTCCCTTCTGGAAACACCATATATTTT. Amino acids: CASSPRLTGFPSGNTIYF.